Listed below are T cell receptor beta chains from one sample, sequenced in a study of CD8+ T cells in alopecia areata. Some clones are missing from TCRdb's copy, which holds only in-frame ones; the method was immunoSEQ multiplex PCR. In the table there are approximately 99,000 clones, approximately 59% of which are singletons. The sequencing input was CD8+ T cells sorted from blood. The origin of the receptors is a human donor in good health. Both conserved end residues are part of each CDR3. A D gene is named only where the DNA matches it firmly. Clone size is stated in some rows and not others, as once, few, many or a class when expanded.

TRBJ1-2	-	-	TRBV7-9	TGTGCCAGCAGCTTGGACTATGGCTACACCTTC	CASSLDYGYTF
TRBJ2-3	TRBD2	few	TRBV6-4	TGTGCCAGCAGTGACACTAGCGGGGGAATAGATACGCAGTATTTT	CASSDTSGGIDTQYF
TRBJ2-5	TRBD2	few	TRBV6-5	TGTGCCAGCAGCGCAGGGACTAGCGAGGCGGAGACCCAGTACTTC	CASSAGTSEAETQYF
TRBJ1-5	-	medium-sized	TRBV7-2	TGTGCCAGCAGCTTAGTATTGAATCAGCCCCAGCATTTT	CASSLVLNQPQHF
TRBJ2-1	TRBD1	once	TRBV25-1	TGTGCCAGCAGTGGACGGGGACAGGGCCATGAGCAGTTCTTC	CASSGRGQGHEQFF
TRBJ2-2	-	-	TRBV7-8	TGTGCCAGCAGCGCGATATACTTGAACACCGGGGAGCTGTTTTTT	CASSAIYLNTGELFF
TRBJ1-1	-	-	TRBV28	TGTGCCAGCTCCCTGACCCTCGCGAACACTGAAGCTTTCTTT	CASSLTLANTEAFF
TRBJ2-1	-	-	TRBV2	TGTGCCAGCAGGGGTGGGTACAATGAGCAGTTCTTC	CASRGGYNEQFF
TRBJ2-5	TRBD1	-	TRBV19	TGTGCCAGTAGTAGCAGGGGGCAAGAGACCCAGTACTTC	CASSSRGQETQYF
TRBJ2-2	-	once	TRBV5-6	TGTGCCAGCAGCCCGAACACCGGGGAGCTGTTTTTT	CASSPNTGELFF
TRBJ1-2	-	-	TRBV7-8	TGTGCCAGCAGCTTGACAGTTCACTATGGCTACACCTTC	CASSLTVHYGYTF
TRBJ2-7	TRBD2	-	TRBV6-5	TGTGCCAGCAGTCAACACGGGAGGGGAACCGAGCAGTACTTC	CASSQHGRGTEQYF
TRBJ2-5	-	few	TRBV28	TGTGCCAGCAGCCTAGGGGAGACCAGAGCAGAGACCCAGTACTTC	CASSLGETRAETQYF
TRBJ2-4	-	-	TRBV19	TGTGCCAGTAGTGTGACTAGTCAGGGATTGGACCAGTACTTC	CASSVTSQGLDQYF
TRBJ2-1	TRBD1	few	TRBV7-9	TGTGCCAGCAGCTCACCGGGACAGCCATACTACAATGAGCAGTTCTTC	CASSSPGQPYYNEQFF
TRBJ1-5	-	few	TRBV10-2	TGCGCCAGCAGTGGGGAATACGTCGGGAATCAGCCCCAGCATTTT	CASSGEYVGNQPQHF
TRBJ1-1	-	-	TRBV5-1	TGCGCCAGCAGCTTGGACACTGAAGCTTTCTTT	CASSLDTEAFF
TRBJ2-5	TRBD2	-	TRBV11-2	TGTGCCAGCAGCTATCTAGCGGGGGACCAAGAGACCCAGTACTTC	CASSYLAGDQETQYF
TRBJ2-1	-	once	TRBV4-3	TGCGCCAGCAGCCCTGGGACGTCTATCTACAATGAGCAGTTCTTC	CASSPGTSIYNEQFF
TRBJ2-7	-	-	TRBV29-1	TGCAGCGTCCAGTCCGCGGCAGGGGAGGGCGGGCAGTACTTC	CSVQSAAGEGGQYF
TRBJ1-1	-	-	TRBV13	TGTGCCAGCAGCTTAGGAGGGTCCACTGAAGCTTTCTTT	CASSLGGSTEAFF
TRBJ2-3	-	few	TRBV29-1	TGCAGCGTTGAGAAGGGGTCAGATACGCAGTATTTT	CSVEKGSDTQYF
TRBJ2-7	-	-	TRBV10-2	TGCGCCAGCAGGGGCATGGGGTACGAGCAGTACTTC	CASRGMGYEQYF
TRBJ2-2	TRBD1	-	TRBV7-9	TGTGCCAGCAGCCCTCGGACAGGGAGCACCGGGGAGCTGTTTTTT	CASSPRTGSTGELFF
TRBJ2-1	-	-	TRBV13	TGTGCCAGCAGCTTTCTCCGACAGGACGGTTGGAATGAGCAGTTCTTC	CASSFLRQDGWNEQFF
TRBJ1-6	TRBD1	-	TRBV13	TGTGCCAGCAGCTTAGGGACAGGGTCGAGTTCACCCCTCCACTTT	CASSLGTGSSSPLHF
TRBJ2-2	-	-	TRBV15	TGTGCCACCAGCAGACCAACGGGGCCCCCCGGGGAGCTGTTTTTT	CATSRPTGPPGELFF
TRBJ1-2	-	-	TRBV29-1	TGCAGCGTTGAATTGTATGGGCCGATCTATGGCTATACCTTC	CSVELYGPIYGYTF
TRBJ2-3	TRBD1	few	TRBV4-1	TGCGCCAGCAGCCACCCCGGGACAGCCAAAGCCCGTGACACAGATACGCAGTATTTT	CASSHPGTAKARDTDTQYF
TRBJ2-7	-	few	TRBV5-6	TGTGCCAGCAGCTCAGGGTCTAACGAGCAGTACTTC	CASSSGSNEQYF
TRBJ1-5	-	-	TRBV6-6	TGTGCCAGCAGGAACCAAGACGGTCAGCCCCAGCATTTT	CASRNQDGQPQHF
TRBJ2-4	TRBD1	few	TRBV18	TGTGCCAGCTCATACCTCCGGGACAGGGGGACCAAAAACATTCAGTACTTC	CASSYLRDRGTKNIQYF
TRBJ2-3	-	-	TRBV15	TGTGCCACCAGCAGAGATCGTGCCCCCGATACGCAGTATTTT	CATSRDRAPDTQYF
TRBJ2-1	-	once	TRBV13	TGTGCCAGCAGCTCCCGAGGGTACAATGAGCAGTTCTTC	CASSSRGYNEQFF